Below, 30 T cell receptor beta chains from the same sample are listed, as sequenced in a study of vaccination and CD4 T cells after COVID-19. An Oncomine TCR Beta short-read assay was used to sequence the DNA from cultured CD4+ T cells. Using its own MiXCR run on the PCR reads, TCRdb lists one record per CDR3 protein. The sample has roughly 3,600 distinct CDR3 sequences; 17% are singletons. Which antigens these TCRs recognize remains unknown. Documented treatment: approximately 10-day PBMC culture with coronavirus spike peptide pools or control peptides (ViraFEST assay). The sequenced sample consisted of CD4+ T cells from blood, cultured in vitro. The receptors stem from a human donor who had recovered from COVID-19.

This rearrangement joins TRBV12-3 or TRBV12-4 to TRBJ2-5; 13 bases map to TRBD2. The CDR3 consists of 16 residues. V was pared by 5 bases and J by 5 bases, with 8 bases of the junction left unmatched. CDR3 DNA: TGTGCCAGCAGTCCGGGGGGACTAGCGGGGAGGGAGACCCAGTACTTC. Residues: CASSPGGLAGRETQYF.

Details on this clonotype: Given the absence of the conserved phenylalanine or tryptophan at the CDR3 end, a read error is likely. V is TRBV19 and J is TRBJ1-6; D is unresolved. The CDR3 is 16 amino acids. V was pared by 4 bases and J by 10 bases, with 20 bases between. Germline V gene data show CDR1 as LNHDA and CDR2 as SQIVND (reference sequence). Here the CDR3 DNA reads TGTGCCAGTAGTACCCGATCCGGGCCCCCGGAGTCACCCCTCCACCTT. Translated: CASSTRSGPPESPLHL.

This clonotype is judged medium-sized (0.01 to 0.1%). The chain couples TRBV6-1 to TRBJ1-5; tentative D call: TRBD1 (5 bases). The CDR3 totals 11 residues. Germline V gene data show CDR1 as MNHNS and CDR2 as SASEGT. V was trimmed by 6 bases and J by 11 bases, leaving 11 bases between them. CDR3: CASRQGGAQHF. CDR3 bases: TGTGCCAGCAGGCAGGGAGGCGCCCAGCATTTT.

J is TRBJ2-7 and V is TRBV18; D call uncertain. Germline CDR1 is KGHSH and CDR2 is LQKENI. V lost 6 bases and J lost 0, with 9 bases in between. This CDR3 region has 13 residues. CDR3 region: CASSRTASYEQYF. CDR3 DNA: TGTGCCAGCTCGCGGACGGCCTCCTACGAGCAGTACTTC.

In this sample, this clonotype is medium-sized. The chain combines TRBV6-1 with TRBJ1-1; weak D call: TRBD1 (6 bases). Germline lookup yields CDR1 MNHNS and CDR2 SASEGT. V was shortened by 7 bases and J by 4 bases, with 19 bases between the two germline ends. This CDR3 has 15 amino acids. The CDR3 region has the DNA TGTGCCAGCAAAGGCTCCGGGGGCGCGGCCACTGAAGCTTTCTTT. It yields the protein CASKGSGGAATEAFF.

Sample share makes this clonotype medium-sized. The chain links TRBV20-1 to TRBJ2-3; TRBD1 matches 7 bases. CDR1 DFQATT and CDR2 SNEGSKA come from the germline V gene (reference sequence). CDR3 length: 12 amino acids. V lost 6 bases, J lost 4 bases, and 4 bases stayed unmatched. Here the CDR3 reads CSAPTGSDTQYF. The CDR3, as DNA: TGCAGTGCCCCGACAGGGTCAGATACGCAGTATTTT.

This clonotype is termed medium-sized. J is TRBJ1-2 and V is TRBV6-1; the match to TRBD1 covers 11 bases. With V trimmed by 8 bases and J by 6 bases, 5 bases remained unmatched. CDR3 length: 13 residues. Per the germline V gene, CDR1 is MNHNS and CDR2 is SASEGT. The CDR3 DNA reads as TGTGCCAGCCAGGACAGGGGGCTAAATGGCTACACCTTC. Translating it yields CASQDRGLNGYTF.

The chain couples TRBV29-1 to TRBJ1-3; no clear D gene. The CDR3 runs 13 residues. Germline values: CDR1 SQVTM, CDR2 ANQGSEA. Trimming left V 4 bases short and J 0 bases short, with 7 bases between. CDR3 DNA: TGCAGCGTTGCTGTGGACTCTGGAAACACCATATATTTT. Translation gives CSVAVDSGNTIYF.

In this sample, this clonotype is medium-sized. This chain links TRBV24-1 with TRBJ1-3; TRBD1 is a possible D gene (5 bases). The CDR3 runs to 14 residues. Trimming took 12 bases from V and 5 from J, leaving 19 bases between them. CDR1 is KGHDR and CDR2 is SFDVKD in the germline V gene. The CDR3 coding sequence is TGTGCCGCTCCCCCCGGGGACGGCAGAAACACCATATATTTT. Translated, it gives CAAPPGDGRNTIYF.

The rearrangement uses TRBV19 and TRBJ1-5; D ambiguous. Per germline, CDR1 LNHDA and CDR2 SQIVND (reference sequence). The CDR3 is 16 amino acids. V was clipped by 1 base and J by 0 bases, with 10 bases between them. In DNA form, the CDR3 reads TGTGCCAGTAGTATAGGTCTGCTCCTTAGCAATCAGCCCCAGCATTTT. Encoded protein: CASSIGLLLSNQPQHF.

The rearrangement uses TRBV9 and TRBJ1-6, with D possibly being TRBD1 (5 bases). Per the germline V gene, CDR1 is SGDLS and CDR2 is YYNGEE. The CDR3 is 15 residues long. Trimming took off 4 bases at V and 5 bases at J, with 13 bases between the two ends. In DNA, the CDR3 is TGTGCCAGCAGCCCCCGGGTAGGGGATAATTCACCCCTCCACTTT. This gives the protein CASSPRVGDNSPLHF.

By its share, this clonotype is medium-sized. The V gene is TRBV2, the J gene TRBJ2-5; D remains unclear. Trimming took off 7 bases at V and 5 bases at J, with 8 bases between the two ends. The CDR3 consists of 11 residues. CDR1 is SNHLY and CDR2 is FYNNEI in the germline V gene. The CDR3 is CASKVVETQYF. In nucleotides, the CDR3 is TGTGCCAGCAAGGTGGTGGAGACCCAGTACTTC.

This clonotype is classed as medium-sized. J is TRBJ1-1 and V is TRBV20-1, with D possibly TRBD1 on 5 matching bases. In germline, CDR1 is DFQATT, CDR2 SNEGSKA (reference sequence). V shed 2 bases and J shed 1 base, with 14 bases lying between them. CDR3 size: 15 residues. The CDR3 loop is CSARYIRTRNTEAFF. The CDR3 DNA follows: TGCAGTGCTAGATATATTAGGACAAGGAACACTGAAGCTTTCTTT.

This clonotype turned up a few times. The chain carries TRBV15 and TRBJ2-3; TRBD2 matches at 12 bases. CDR3 length equals 15 residues. The germline CDR1 and CDR2 sequences are LNHNV and YYDKDF (reference sequence). The J segment lost 1 base and the V segment lost 5 bases, leaving 1 base of the junction unmatched. CDR3 nucleotides: TGTGCCACCAGCCGGACTAGCGGGGGCACAGATACGCAGTATTTT. Translated, it gives CATSRTSGGTDTQYF. Variable domain in full (rest from reference TRBV15 and TRBJ2-3): DAMVIQNPRYQVTQFGKPVTLSCSQTLNHNVMYWYQQKSSQAPKLLFHYYDKDFNNEADTPDNFQSRRPNTSFCFLDIRSPGLGDTAMYLCATSRTSGGTDTQYFGPGTRLTVL.

Sample share makes this clonotype large. This chain uses TRBV20-1 with TRBJ2-2; 12 nucleotides line up with TRBD1. This CDR3 has 15 residues. Germline lookup yields CDR1 DFQATT and CDR2 SNEGSKA (reference sequence). V was clipped by 6 bases and J by 4 bases; unmatched bases: 6. The CDR3: CSARGQGALTGELFF. The CDR3 nucleotides read TGCAGTGCCAGGGGACAGGGGGCACTCACCGGGGAGCTGTTTTTT.

The chain has TRBV30 and TRBJ1-5; 10 bases fit TRBD1. The length of the CDR3 is 14 residues. The ends lost 2 bases at V and 7 bases at J; junction bases unmatched: 5. CDR1 and CDR2 from the germline V gene are GTSNPN and SVGIG (reference sequence). The CDR3 loop reads CAWSPGTGVQPQHF. CDR3 in DNA: TGTGCCTGGAGTCCCGGGACAGGGGTCCAGCCCCAGCATTTT.

Judged by abundance, this clonotype is medium-sized. The chain carries TRBV7-9 and TRBJ1-1; perhaps TRBD1 as D (6 bases). This CDR3 comprises 15 residues. V lost 7 bases, J lost 3 bases, and 18 bases lay in between. The V gene's germline CDR1 is SEHNR and CDR2 FQNEAQ (reference sequence). This CDR3 is CASTLGGRLHTEAFF. The CDR3 nucleotides are TGTGCCAGCACCCTGGGGGGCCGCCTTCACACTGAAGCTTTCTTT.

Only a few counts were recorded for this clonotype. The rearrangement links TRBV5-1 to TRBJ2-7; 8 bases fit TRBD2. The CDR3 is 17 amino acids. CDR1 and CDR2 (germline): SGHRS, YFSETQ. V lost 2 bases and J lost 1; bases outside the gene matches: 11. The CDR3 spells CASSLAAGGYSSYEQYF. CDR3 sequence (DNA): TGCGCCAGCAGCTTAGCGGCGGGGGGCTATTCATCCTACGAGCAGTACTTC.

This clonotype rates as medium-sized. The chain employs TRBV6-1 and TRBJ2-3; 9 bases match TRBD2. The CDR3 loop spans 16 amino acids. V shed 8 bases, J shed 0 bases, and the junction held 9 bases outside the gene matches. The germline CDR1 and CDR2 sequences are MNHNS and SASEGT. This CDR3 is CASRFTSGSSTDTQYF. As DNA, the CDR3 is TGTGCCAGCCGCTTTACTAGCGGGTCTAGCACAGATACGCAGTATTTT.

The rearrangement joins TRBV5-1 to TRBJ2-3, with D possibly being TRBD1 (6 bases). CDR1 SGHRS and CDR2 YFSETQ come from the germline V gene. The V end was cut by 4 bases, the J end by 2 bases, with 11 bases between. The CDR3 has 14 amino acids. CDR3 in amino acids: CASSTGQNTDTQYF. Written as DNA, the CDR3 is TGCGCCAGCAGCACCGGACAGAACACAGATACGCAGTATTTT.

This sequence joins TRBV29-1 and TRBJ2-7, with a weak D call TRBD1 (5 bases). Germline V gene sequence: CDR1 SQVTM, CDR2 ANQGSEA. V was pared by 4 bases and J by 6 bases, with 10 bases between. This CDR3 is built from 11 residues. In DNA form, the CDR3 reads TGCAGCGTTGTTAGGGGTAGCGAGCAGTACTTC. Protein: CSVVRGSEQYF.

The table lists this clonotype with a few counts. The chain is built from TRBV6-5 and TRBJ1-3; the D is unclear. The CDR3 consists of 16 residues. Germline V gene data show CDR1 as MNHEY and CDR2 as SVGAGI. V was cut by 4 bases and J by 0 bases, with 13 bases left in between. CDR3 loop: CASSSPGRNSGNTIYF. CDR3 nucleotide sequence: TGTGCCAGCAGTTCCCCGGGCCGCAACTCTGGAAACACCATATATTTT.

The rearrangement links TRBV9 to TRBJ2-3; no clear D gene. Between the trimmed V and J ends, which lost 1 base and 6 bases, there was a span of 6 bases. CDR1 and CDR2 from the germline V gene are SGDLS and YYNGEE. CDR3 length: 12 residues. The CDR3 DNA reads as TGTGCCAGCAGCGTATTTACGGATACGCAGTATTTT. It yields the protein CASSVFTDTQYF.

The chain combines TRBV30 with TRBJ2-5; no clear D gene. The germline V gene has CDR1 GTSNPN and CDR2 SVGIG (reference sequence). V was pared by 2 bases and J by 2 bases, with 12 bases between. This CDR3 has 14 amino acids. CDR3 region: CAWSKGGVQETQYF. The CDR3 region has the DNA TGTGCCTGGAGTAAAGGCGGCGTACAAGAGACCCAGTACTTC.

This clonotype came up a few times. V is TRBV5-1 and J is TRBJ2-3; D perhaps matches TRBD1 (5 bases). Germline V gene sequence: CDR1 SGHRS, CDR2 YFSETQ. V dropped 2 bases and J dropped 3 bases, with 7 bases sitting between them. This CDR3 comprises 13 residues. CDR3 sequence reads: CASSFDRTDTQYF. In DNA form, the CDR3 reads TGCGCCAGCAGCTTCGACAGAACAGATACGCAGTATTTT.

Notes on this clonotype: A junction end diverges from the germline sequence, so it may reflect a read error. V gene TRBV6-1 combines with J gene TRBJ1-1, with D uncertain. This CDR3 comprises 14 residues. Germline V gene sequence: CDR1 MNHNS, CDR2 SASEGT. CDR3 protein: CASTRALVKTEAFF. The CDR3 nucleotides read TGTGCCAGCACGCGAGCCCTGGTGAAAACTGAAGCTTTCTTT.

By proportion, this clonotype is medium-sized. The chain joins TRBV20-1 to TRBJ2-7; TRBD1 aligns across 10 bases. V was clipped by 5 bases and J by 2 bases; unmatched bases: 3. The germline V gene has CDR1 DFQATT and CDR2 SNEGSKA (reference sequence). This CDR3 contains 13 residues. In nucleotides, the CDR3 is TGCAGTGCTGACGGACAGGGGGCCTACGAGCAGTACTTC. Its protein product is CSADGQGAYEQYF.

The chain links TRBV5-4 to TRBJ2-5; D is unclear. V was cut by 0 bases and J by 1 base, with 10 bases left in between. The CDR3 totals 15 residues. Germline V gene data show CDR1 as SGHNT and CDR2 as YYREEE (reference sequence). This chain's CDR3 is CASSLEVGIQETQYF. The CDR3 coding sequence is TGTGCCAGCAGCTTGGAGGTGGGGATCCAAGAGACCCAGTACTTC.

The chain joins TRBV5-6 to TRBJ1-1; D remains ambiguous. The CDR3 runs to 14 residues. V lost 3 bases, J lost 2 bases, and 11 bases lay in between. The germline CDR1 and CDR2 sequences are SGHDT and YYEEEE. The CDR3 protein is CASSSAEINTEAFF. CDR3 in DNA: TGTGCCAGCAGCTCCGCGGAGATCAACACTGAAGCTTTCTTT.

This clonotype was observed a single time. A read error may be the cause here, since a much bigger clone is one base away. The chain joins TRBV15 to TRBJ1-2, with unresolved D. CDR3 length: 14 amino acids. Germline CDR1 reads LNHNV; CDR2 reads YYDKDF (reference sequence). CDR3 sequence reads: CTTSRDEGHYGYTF. The DNA of the CDR3 is TGTACCACCAGCAGAGATGAGGGCCACTATGGCTACACCTTC.